This TCR beta chain was found in a study of T cell changes during pregnancy in multiple sclerosis. CDR3 length equals 12 residues. The germline CDR1 and CDR2 sequences are MNHNS and SASEGT. V lost 0 bases, J lost 11 bases, and 8 bases lay in between. Repertoires were generated with immunoSEQ multiplex PCR, while TCRdb's copy carries only in-frame clones and drops some. This sample yields around 69,000 clones, of which about nine tenths are seen a single time; 1.4% belongs to the top ten. Specimen: peripheral blood, collected in the third trimester of pregnancy. The chain uses TRBV6-1 and TRBJ2-1; D not certain. The TCR sequence derives from a female donor with multiple sclerosis, enrolled in a pregnancy study. The CDR3 region has the DNA TGTGCCAGCAGTGAAGCCGTTGAGAAGCAGTTCTTC. Protein sequence: CASSEAVEKQFF.